This TCR beta chain was retrieved from a study of T cells after yellow fever vaccination. Study background: Each low-cell-number fraction was prepared by means of SMART-Seq v4 Ultra Low Input. The study, taken as a whole, reports: FACS-sorted repertoires could contain abundant clonotypes contaminating from the bulk population.

Germline V gene lookup returns CDR1 DFQATT and CDR2 SNEGSKA (reference sequence). CDR3 size: 13 residues. With 0 bases removed from V and 1 base from J, the gap between germline ends came to 6 bases. For this clonotype: The antigen is not known.

Template switching with 5'RACE generated the TCR cDNA and added a universal primer site and UMIs. Each CDR3 protein gets one entry after TCRdb re-called the 5' RACE reads with MiXCR. The sample lists 150,000 to 200,000 distinct CDR3 sequences, about 6% occurring once. This receptor was obtained from a man younger than 35 who received the YFV17D yellow fever vaccine. V usage is TRBV20-1 and J usage is TRBJ1-1, with D hard to call. The sample was CD4+ T cells sorted from PBMCs, taken on the day of the first yellow fever vaccination. CDR3 loop: CSARDVGNTEAFF. The CDR3 nucleotides are TGCAGTGCTAGAGATGTGGGGAACACTGAAGCTTTCTTT.